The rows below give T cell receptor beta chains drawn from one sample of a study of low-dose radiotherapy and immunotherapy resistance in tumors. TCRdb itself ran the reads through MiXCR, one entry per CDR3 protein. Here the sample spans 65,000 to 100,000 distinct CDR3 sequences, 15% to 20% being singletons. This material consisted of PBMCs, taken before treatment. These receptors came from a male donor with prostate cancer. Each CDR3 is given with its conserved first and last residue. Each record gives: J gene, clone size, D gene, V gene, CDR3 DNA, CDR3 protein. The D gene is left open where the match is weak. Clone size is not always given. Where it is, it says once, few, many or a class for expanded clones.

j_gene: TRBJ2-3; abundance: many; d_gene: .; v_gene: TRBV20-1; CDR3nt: TGCAGTGCTCCCCCACCGGGCAGCACCACAGATACGCAGTATTTT; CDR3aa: CSAPPPGSTTDTQYF
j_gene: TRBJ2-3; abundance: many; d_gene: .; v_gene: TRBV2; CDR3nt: TGTGCCAGCACCCCGTGGGGCGGCCTGGGAACAGATACGCAGTATTTT; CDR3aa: CASTPWGGLGTDTQYF
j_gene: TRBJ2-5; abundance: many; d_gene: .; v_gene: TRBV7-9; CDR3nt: TGTGCCAGCAGCTTAGGGGTAACCCAAGAGACCCAGTACTTC; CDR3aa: CASSLGVTQETQYF
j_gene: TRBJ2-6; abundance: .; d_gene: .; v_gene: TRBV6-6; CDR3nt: TGTGCCAGCAGTTACCCAGACTCTGGGGCCAACGTCCTGACTTTC; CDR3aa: CASSYPDSGANVLTF
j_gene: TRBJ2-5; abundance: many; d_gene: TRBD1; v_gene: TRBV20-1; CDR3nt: TGCAGTGCCGGGGACAGGGACGGGGAGACCCAGTACTTC; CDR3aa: CSAGDRDGETQYF
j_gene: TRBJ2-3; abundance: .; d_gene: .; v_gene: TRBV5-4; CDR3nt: TGTGCCAGCAGCTTTGGAACAGGAACTAGCACAGATACGCAGTATTTT; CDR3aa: CASSFGTGTSTDTQYF
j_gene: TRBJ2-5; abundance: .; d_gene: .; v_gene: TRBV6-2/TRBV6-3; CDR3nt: .; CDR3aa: CASTFTGDPSCTFGSGTLETQYF
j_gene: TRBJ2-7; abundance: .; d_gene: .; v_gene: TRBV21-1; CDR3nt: TGTGCCAGCTCCGGACAGGGTACAGTCTCCTACGAGCAGTACTTC; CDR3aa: CASSGQGTVSYEQYF
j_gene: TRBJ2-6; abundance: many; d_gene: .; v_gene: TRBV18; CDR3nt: TGTGCCAGCTCACCACCAGGGCAGGGGGCCAACGTCCTGACTTTC; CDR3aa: CASSPPGQGANVLTF
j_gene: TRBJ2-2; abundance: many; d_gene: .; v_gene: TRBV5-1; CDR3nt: TGCGCCAGCAGCTTAGAGACCCTTACCGGGGAGCTGTTTTTT; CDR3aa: CASSLETLTGELFF
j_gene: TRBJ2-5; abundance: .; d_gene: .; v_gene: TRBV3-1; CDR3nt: .; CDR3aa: CASSHPKGGIIHPSTLGTRETQYF
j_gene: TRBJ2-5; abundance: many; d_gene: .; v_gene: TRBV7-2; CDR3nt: TGTGCCAGCAGCTTTTCTAGGACTACCCAAGAGACCCAGTACTTC; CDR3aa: CASSFSRTTQETQYF
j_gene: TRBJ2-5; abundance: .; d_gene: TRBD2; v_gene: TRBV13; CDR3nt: TGTGCCAGCAGCTTAGGGCCTAGCGGCCAAGAGACCCAGTACTTC; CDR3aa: CASSLGPSGQETQYF
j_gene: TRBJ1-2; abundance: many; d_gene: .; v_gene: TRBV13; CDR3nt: TGTGCCAGCAGCGAACAGGGTGGGACTCCTGGCTACACCTTC; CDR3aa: CASSEQGGTPGYTF
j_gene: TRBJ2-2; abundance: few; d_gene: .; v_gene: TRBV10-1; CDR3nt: TGCGCCAGCGCCGAAGGGGGGGGGAACACCGGGGAGCTGTTTTTT; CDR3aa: CASAEGGGNTGELFF
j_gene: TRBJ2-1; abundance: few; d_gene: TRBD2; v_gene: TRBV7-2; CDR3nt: TGTGCCAGCAGCTGGAGGACTAGCGGGGGGGCCAGTTCCTACAATGAGCAGTTCTTC; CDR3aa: CASSWRTSGGASSYNEQFF
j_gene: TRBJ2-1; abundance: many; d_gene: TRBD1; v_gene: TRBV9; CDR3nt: TGTGCCAGCAGCGTAGAAGGGGGCAGGGGCAATGAGCAGTTCTTC; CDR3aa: CASSVEGGRGNEQFF
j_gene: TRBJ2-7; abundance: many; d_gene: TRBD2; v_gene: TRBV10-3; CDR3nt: TGTGCCATCAGTGAGTCCGCGGGGGGGCGGTACGAGCAGTACTTC; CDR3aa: CAISESAGGRYEQYF
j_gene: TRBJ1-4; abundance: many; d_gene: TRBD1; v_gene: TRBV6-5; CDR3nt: TGTGCCAGCAGCGGGACACACGGACAGGGCGATGAAAAACTGTTTTTT; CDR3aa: CASSGTHGQGDEKLFF
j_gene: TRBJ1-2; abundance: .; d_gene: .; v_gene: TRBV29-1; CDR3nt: TGCAGCGTTTTTTTTGGAGATAACTATGGCTACACCTTC; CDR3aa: CSVFFGDNYGYTF
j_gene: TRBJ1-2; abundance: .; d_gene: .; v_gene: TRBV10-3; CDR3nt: TGTGCCATTTACTCTCCCGGACTGATCTATGGCTACACCTTC; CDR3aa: CAIYSPGLIYGYTF
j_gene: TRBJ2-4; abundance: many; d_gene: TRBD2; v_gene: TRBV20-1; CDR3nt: TGCAGTGCTAGTTTAGCGGGGGGCCCCAAAAACATTCAGTACTTC; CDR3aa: CSASLAGGPKNIQYF
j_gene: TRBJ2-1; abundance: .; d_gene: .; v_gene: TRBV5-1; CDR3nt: TGCGCCAGCAGCTTGGGTCGGACCATACTTAGCTCCTACAATGAGCAGTTCTTC; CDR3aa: CASSLGRTILSSYNEQFF
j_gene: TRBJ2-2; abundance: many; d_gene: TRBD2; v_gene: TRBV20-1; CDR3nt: TGCAGTGCTAGGCCTAGCGGGGGGGGCCGGGAGCTGTTTTTT; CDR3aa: CSARPSGGGRELFF
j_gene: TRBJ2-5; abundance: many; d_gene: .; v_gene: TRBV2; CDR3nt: TGTGCCAGCAGCGCCGGCTCGACCCAGTACTTC; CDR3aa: CASSAGSTQYF
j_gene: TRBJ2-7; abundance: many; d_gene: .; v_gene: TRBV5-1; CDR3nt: TGCGCCAGCAGCTCACCGGGTTCCTACGAGCAGTACTTC; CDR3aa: CASSSPGSYEQYF
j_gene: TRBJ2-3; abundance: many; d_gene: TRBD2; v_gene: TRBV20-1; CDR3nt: TGCAGTGCTAGAGGCCTCGGGACTAGCGGCGCTAGCACAGATACGCAGTATTTT; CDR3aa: CSARGLGTSGASTDTQYF
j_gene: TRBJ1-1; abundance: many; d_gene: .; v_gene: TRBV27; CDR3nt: TGTGCCAGCTCCGTGGGGTACAGAACCACTGAAGCTTTCTTT; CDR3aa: CASSVGYRTTEAFF
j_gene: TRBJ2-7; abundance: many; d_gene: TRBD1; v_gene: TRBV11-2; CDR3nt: TGTGCCAGCAGCTCCTGGAAGACACAGGGGAGAAGGGCCTACGAGCAGTACTTC; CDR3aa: CASSSWKTQGRRAYEQYF
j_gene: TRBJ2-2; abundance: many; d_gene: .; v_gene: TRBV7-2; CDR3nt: TGTGCCAGCAGCCCCCGACTCGGCAACACCGGGGAGCTGTTTTTT; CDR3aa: CASSPRLGNTGELFF
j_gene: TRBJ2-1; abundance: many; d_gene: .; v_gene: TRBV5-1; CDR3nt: TGCGCCAGCAGCTTGGATGTGAGGGATGAGCAGTTCTTC; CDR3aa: CASSLDVRDEQFF
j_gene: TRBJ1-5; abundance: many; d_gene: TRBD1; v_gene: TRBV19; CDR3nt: TGTGCCAGTAGTAGGGACGGGCTGGGACAGGCCCGACCACATCAGCCCCAGCATTTT; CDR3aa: CASSRDGLGQARPHQPQHF
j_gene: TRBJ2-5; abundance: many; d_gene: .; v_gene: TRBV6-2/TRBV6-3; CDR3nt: TGTGCCAGCACCCTGGACTACCAAGAGACCCAGTACTTC; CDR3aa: CASTLDYQETQYF
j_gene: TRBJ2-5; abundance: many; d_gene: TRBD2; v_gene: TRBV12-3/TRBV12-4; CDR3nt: TGTGCCAGCAGTTTGCTCCTAGCGGGGGGAGAGACCCAGTACTTC; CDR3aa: CASSLLLAGGETQYF
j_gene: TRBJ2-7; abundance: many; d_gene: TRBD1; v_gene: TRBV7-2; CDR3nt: TGTGCCAGCAGTCGTACCGGGACAGGGTACGAGCAGTACTTC; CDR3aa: CASSRTGTGYEQYF
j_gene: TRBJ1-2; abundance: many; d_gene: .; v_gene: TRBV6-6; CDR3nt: TGTGCCAGCAGTATAGCTGGGGAGTTTGGCTACACCTTC; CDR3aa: CASSIAGEFGYTF
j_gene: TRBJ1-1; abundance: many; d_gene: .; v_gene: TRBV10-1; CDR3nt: TGCGCCAGCAGTGAGTCTTCGGCGGAAAACACTGAAGCTTTCTTT; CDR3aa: CASSESSAENTEAFF
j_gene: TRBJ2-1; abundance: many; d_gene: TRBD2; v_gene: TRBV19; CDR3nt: TGTGCCAGTAAGCCCCTAGCGGGGGGATTCAATGAGCAGTTCTTC; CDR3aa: CASKPLAGGFNEQFF
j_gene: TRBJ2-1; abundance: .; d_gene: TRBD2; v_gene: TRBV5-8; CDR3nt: TGTGCCAGCAGCTCGCAGTGGACTAGCGCCCGCTCCTACAATGAGCAGTTCTTC; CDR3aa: CASSSQWTSARSYNEQFF
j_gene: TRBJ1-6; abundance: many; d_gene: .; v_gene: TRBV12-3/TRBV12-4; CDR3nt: TGTGCCAGCAGTTCTCAGGTGGATTCACCCCTCCACTTT; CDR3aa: CASSSQVDSPLHF
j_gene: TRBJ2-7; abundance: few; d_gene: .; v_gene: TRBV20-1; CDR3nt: TGCAGTGCTGAGGGGGGGGGGCGCGAGGACTACGAGCAGTACTTC; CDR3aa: CSAEGGGREDYEQYF
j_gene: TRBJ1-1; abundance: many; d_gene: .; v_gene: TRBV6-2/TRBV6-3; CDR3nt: TGTGCCAGCGAGGCGACGGTTGGAGCTTTCTTT; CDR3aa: CASEATVGAFF
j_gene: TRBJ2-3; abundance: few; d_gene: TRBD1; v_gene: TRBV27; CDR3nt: TGTGCCAGCAGTTACGGACAGGGCTGGAGCACAGATACGCAGTATTTT; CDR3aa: CASSYGQGWSTDTQYF